This entry lists 27 T cell receptor beta chains sequenced from one sample in a study of shared clonotypes between healthy human individuals. The assay was immunoSEQ multiplex PCR, and TCRdb's table has in-frame clones only and misses some. This table has about 1.5 million clones, approximately 98% appearing once. The material sequenced was naive CD4+ T cells sorted from blood. Sample subset: CD45RA+ positively selected. The origin of the receptors is a young man in good health.

The chain combines TRBV18 with TRBJ1-3; the match to TRBD1 covers 12 bases. Germline assignment: CDR1 KGHSH and CDR2 LQKENI. Losses at the gene ends were 3 bases for V and 5 bases for J; bases not matched to a gene: 8. CDR3 length: 17 amino acids. In DNA, the CDR3 is TGTGCCAGCTCACCGACCGGGACAGGGGGCTTTCGAAACACCATATATTTT. Amino acids: CASSPTGTGGFRNTIYF.

The J gene is TRBJ1-1, the V gene TRBV30; weak D call: TRBD1 (6 bases). CDR1 GTSNPN and CDR2 SVGIG come from the germline V gene (reference sequence). The CDR3 contains 12 residues. V dropped 8 bases and J dropped 0 bases, with 10 bases sitting between them. For the CDR3, the DNA is TGTGCCGGAAGGACAGTGAACACTGAAGCTTTCTTT. Amino acids: CAGRTVNTEAFF.

V is TRBV6-1 and J is TRBJ2-7, with D possibly being TRBD2 (6 bases). Trimming left V 6 bases short and J 7 bases short, with 16 bases between. The CDR3 spans 13 residues. Germline CDR1 is MNHNS and CDR2 is SASEGT. In DNA, the CDR3 is TGTGCCAGCAGCGAGGGAGGAGGTTTGGAGCAGTACTTC. It encodes CASSEGGGLEQYF.

The rearrangement links TRBV6-5 to TRBJ2-7; D may be TRBD1 or TRBD2 (6 bases each). V lost 3 bases and J 1 base, leaving 16 bases between the germline ends. Germline V gives CDR1 MNHEY, CDR2 SVGAGI. The CDR3 is 16 residues long. CDR3 nucleotide sequence: TGTGCCAGCAGTTATTGGAGGGGGATGGGGTCCTACGAGCAGTACTTC. The encoded protein is CASSYWRGMGSYEQYF.

The chain combines TRBV7-9 with TRBJ2-3; 10 bases are a match to TRBD2. Trimming took 5 bases from V and 3 from J; bases not matched to a gene: 11. CDR3 length: 17 amino acids. Germline V gene data show CDR1 as SEHNR and CDR2 as FQNEAQ (reference sequence). The DNA of the CDR3 is TGTGCCAGCAGCAAGATTCTAGCGGGAGAAAAGACAGATACGCAGTATTTT. Its translation: CASSKILAGEKTDTQYF.

Notes on this clone: At one boundary the junction diverges from the germline segment, which might be a read error. Other DNA sequences from this sample encode an identical CDR3 as well. The chain is built from TRBV6-1 and TRBJ1-5, with 8 bases identical to TRBD1. This CDR3 is 14 amino acids long. The germline V gene has CDR1 MNHNS and CDR2 SASEGT. The CDR3 loop is CASSEGQGGQPQHF. The CDR3 DNA sequence: TGTGCCAGCAGCGAAGGACAGGGTGGACAGCCCCAGCATTTT.

The chain is built from TRBV5-1 and TRBJ2-1; D call uncertain. Germline assignment: CDR1 SGHRS and CDR2 YFSETQ. CDR3 size: 15 residues. Trimming removed 4 bases from V and 6 bases from J, with 17 bases in between. As DNA, the CDR3 is TGCGCCAGCAGCCCGGCCCTGCTTAGCTCCAATGAGCAGTTCTTC. It encodes CASSPALLSSNEQFF.

The chain recombines TRBV6-5 with TRBJ1-5; D gene uncertain. The ends were cut back, 5 bases at V and 1 base at J, with 9 bases in the middle. The CDR3 length is 14 residues. CDR1 is MNHEY and CDR2 is SVGAGI in the germline V gene. CDR3 in DNA: TGTGCCAGCAGTCAACTAGACAGCAATCAGCCCCAGCATTTT. Its translation is CASSQLDSNQPQHF.

This chain joins TRBV6-1 and TRBJ2-1; 8 bases fit TRBD1. CDR3 size: 18 residues. Germline V gene sequence: CDR1 MNHNS, CDR2 SASEGT. V lost 3 bases to trimming and J lost 4 bases; unmatched junction nucleotides: 14. As DNA, the CDR3 is TGTGCCAGCAGTGACCGATCGGTCTTGGGGACAGGTTACAATGAGCAGTTCTTC. Protein sequence: CASSDRSVLGTGYNEQFF.

The rearrangement joins TRBV5-1 to TRBJ2-1, with D perhaps matching TRBD2 (6 bases). The V end lost 0 bases, the J end lost 2 bases, and 9 bases lay between the germline ends. The CDR3 has 15 amino acids. Germline assignment: CDR1 SGHRS and CDR2 YFSETQ. The CDR3 DNA is TGCGCCAGCAGCTTGGCCCTAGCGACCTACAATGAGCAGTTCTTC. Translating gives CASSLALATYNEQFF.

The V and J genes are TRBV7-3 and TRBJ2-3, with D tentatively TRBD2 (6 bases). The CDR3 consists of 15 residues. In germline, CDR1 is SGHTA, CDR2 FQGTGA. V lost 5 bases and J lost 1, with 13 bases in between. CDR3 residues: CASSPGTLGTDTQYF. CDR3 sequence (DNA): TGTGCCAGCAGCCCCGGGACTCTCGGCACAGATACGCAGTATTTT.

The chain recombines TRBV6-5 with TRBJ2-7; no firm D call. The CDR3 extends over 15 amino acids. Trimming pared 0 bases from V and 5 bases from J, leaving 14 bases between. Germline CDR1 is MNHEY and CDR2 is SVGAGI. The CDR3 loop reads CASSYSPARFDEQYF. The CDR3 nucleotides read TGTGCCAGCAGTTACTCGCCCGCCAGGTTTGACGAGCAGTACTTC.

The V and J genes are TRBV15 and TRBJ2-5; 10 positions agree with TRBD2. V trimming: 3 bases; J trimming: 5 bases; junction bases outside the gene matches: 12. The length of the CDR3 is 17 residues. Germline V gene data show CDR1 as LNHNV and CDR2 as YYDKDF (reference sequence). In DNA, the CDR3 is TGTGCCACCAGCAGCGACAGCGGGAGGGCCTTTGGGGAGACCCAGTACTTC. The encoded protein is CATSSDSGRAFGETQYF.

As for this clone: Other DNA sequences in this specimen translate into the identical CDR3. The J gene is TRBJ2-5, the V gene TRBV7-9; 12 nucleotides line up with TRBD1. The CDR3 totals 15 residues. V lost 3 bases, J lost 5 bases, and 4 bases stayed unmatched. Germline lookup yields CDR1 SEHNR and CDR2 FQNEAQ (reference sequence). CDR3 coding DNA: TGTGCCAGCAGCTTGGGACAGGGGGCGCAGGAGACCCAGTACTTC. It specifies CASSLGQGAQETQYF. Based on the CDR3 plus reference TRBV7-9 and TRBJ2-5, the full variable domain is DTGVSQNPRHKITKRGQNVTFRCDPISEHNRLYWYRQTLGQGPEFLTYFQNEAQLEKSRLLSDRFSAERPKGSFSTLEIQRTEQGDSAMYLCASSLGQGAQETQYFGPGTRLLVL.

This sequence joins TRBV4-3 and TRBJ2-1; 8 nucleotides line up with TRBD2. The CDR3 runs to 18 residues. Germline V gives CDR1 LGHNA, CDR2 YSLEER. The J segment lost 4 bases and the V segment lost 0 bases, leaving 11 bases of the junction unmatched. CDR3 in amino acids: CASSQEGAGAGVYNEQFF. CDR3 bases: TGCGCCAGCAGCCAAGAGGGAGCGGGAGCTGGGGTGTACAATGAGCAGTTCTTC.

Note on this clone: A read error may produce the germline difference seen at one junction end. The V gene is TRBV28, the J gene TRBJ1-3, with 9 bases aligning to TRBD1. Germline V gives CDR1 MDHEN, CDR2 SYDVKM. This CDR3 is built from 14 residues. The CDR3 nucleotides read TGTGCCAGCAACCCGGGACAGGGCTTCAGGCGACCGAATTTT. Protein: CASNPGQGFRRPNF.

V and J are TRBV7-3 and TRBJ2-7; tentative D call: TRBD2 (7 bases). In germline, CDR1 is SGHTA, CDR2 FQGTGA. The length of the CDR3 is 14 residues. The V gene lost 6 bases and the J gene lost 5 bases, with 17 bases spanning the gap. This CDR3 reads CASSRRGGTNEQYF. DNA for the CDR3: TGTGCCAGCAGTCGTCGCGGGGGCACCAACGAGCAGTACTTC.

J is TRBJ2-4 and V is TRBV4-1, with D unresolved. The CDR3 is 15 residues long. The germline V gene encodes CDR1 MGHRA and CDR2 YSYEKL. V was clipped by 0 bases and J by 5 bases, with 11 bases between them. CDR3 DNA sequence: TGCGCCAGCAGCCAAGATCTCGTGGGCCAAAACATTCAGTACTTC. This gives the protein CASSQDLVGQNIQYF.

This rearrangement joins TRBV4-3 to TRBJ2-1, with unresolved D. Germline lookup yields CDR1 LGHNA and CDR2 YSLEER. V lost 0 bases and J 8 bases, leaving 11 bases between the germline ends. This CDR3 is 14 amino acids long. CDR3 in amino acids: CASSQDMLSYEQFF. DNA of the CDR3: TGCGCCAGCAGCCAAGACATGTTGAGCTATGAGCAGTTCTTC.

This clone was picked up one time. The chain employs TRBV7-8 and TRBJ1-3, with TRBD1 as a possible D gene (6 bases). Trimming pared 4 bases from V and 0 bases from J, leaving 16 bases between. CDR3 length equals 17 residues. The V gene's germline CDR1 is SGHVS and CDR2 FQNEAQ. The DNA for the CDR3 is TGTGCCAGCAGCTCGTCGCAGGGGACCAACTCTGGAAACACCATATATTTT. Protein: CASSSSQGTNSGNTIYF.

This chain links TRBV5-1 with TRBJ2-5; D gene unclear. CDR1 and CDR2 from the germline V gene are SGHRS and YFSETQ. The CDR3 runs to 15 residues. Trimming stripped 1 base from V and 2 bases from J, with 12 bases between. CDR3: CASSLSYLTQETQYF. Written as DNA, the CDR3 is TGCGCCAGCAGCTTGAGCTACCTTACTCAAGAGACCCAGTACTTC.

CDR3 bases: TGTGCCAGCTCACGACTAGCGGGGGTTTCAGATACGCAGTATTTT. It yields the protein CASSRLAGVSDTQYF. J is TRBJ2-3 and V is TRBV18; 12 positions agree with TRBD2. The J segment lost 4 bases and the V segment lost 4 bases, leaving 3 bases of the junction unmatched. Germline values: CDR1 KGHSH, CDR2 LQKENI. This CDR3 has 15 residues.

This chain uses TRBV11-2 with TRBJ2-6; unclear D gene. Germline CDR1 is SGHAT and CDR2 is FQNNGV. V was cut by 3 bases and J by 0 bases, with 6 bases left in between. The CDR3 sequence is 15 residues long. The CDR3 reads CASSFSSSGANVLTF. In DNA form, the CDR3 reads TGTGCCAGCAGCTTTAGTAGCTCTGGGGCCAACGTCCTGACTTTC.

The genes are TRBV27 and TRBJ2-1, with 13 nucleotides matching TRBD2. V shed 8 bases and J 15 bases; nucleotides not matched to a gene: 19. Germline V gene sequence: CDR1 MNHEY, CDR2 SMNVEV (reference sequence). CDR3 length: 16 amino acids. The CDR3 DNA follows: TGTGCCAGCGGGCAAACTAGCGGGAGGGCCTTTACTAGTCGGTTCTTC. This encodes CASGQTSGRAFTSRFF.

The chain is built from TRBV28 and TRBJ1-5, with D tentatively TRBD1 (5 bases). CDR1 is MDHEN, CDR2 SYDVKM, per germline. The germline V and J ends were trimmed by 10 bases and 5 bases, with 12 bases remaining between them. The CDR3 runs to 12 residues. Written as DNA, the CDR3 is TGTGCCACTGGGGGAGGAGATCAGCCCCAGCATTTT. Protein sequence: CATGGGDQPQHF.

CDR3 region: CASRSSSDTDTQYF. CDR3 nucleotide sequence: TGCGCCAGCAGGTCATCGAGTGACACAGATACGCAGTATTTT. The chain couples TRBV5-1 to TRBJ2-3; no definite D call. Trimming cost V 5 bases and J 2 bases, with 12 bases left between them. Germline loops: CDR1 SGHRS, CDR2 YFSETQ. The CDR3 is 14 residues long.

The chain couples TRBV11-2 to TRBJ1-2; the D gene is possibly TRBD1 (5 bases). Germline CDR1 is SGHAT and CDR2 is FQNNGV. This CDR3 has 17 residues. The V end lost 4 bases, the J end lost 0 bases, and 18 bases lay between the germline ends. The CDR3 region is CASSSHLRQKTNYGYTF. Written as DNA, the CDR3 is TGTGCCAGCAGCTCGCACCTCCGACAGAAAACTAACTATGGCTACACCTTC.